These T cell receptor beta chains were read from a single sample in a study of radiotherapy plus CTLA-4 blockade in lung cancer. The repertoire was sequenced with immunoSEQ multiplex PCR; TCRdb's copy has only in-frame clones and lacks some. The data show roughly 48,000 clones, approximately 78% seen once. Material: peripheral blood, obtained from a patient treated with radiotherapy plus ipilimumab. The receptors originated from a human donor with non-small cell lung cancer who had stable disease on radiotherapy plus ipilimumab. Each CDR3 is given without its conserved first and last residue. Each record gives: V gene, CDR3 length, J gene, CDR3 protein.

TRBV13	14	TRBJ2-3	ASSQRTSGRGGTQY
TRBV27	13	TRBJ1-5	ASSLTGGNGQPQH
TRBV7-9	12	TRBJ2-4	ASSPDTGADIQY
TRBV6-1	16	TRBJ2-3	ASSEGVGLAGSTDTQY
TRBV6-6	12	NA	ASSPWMRSYEQY
TRBV27	11	TRBJ2-3	ASSLGTGVTQY
TRBV5-4	12	TRBJ1-4	ASSPGAYNEKLF
TRBV5-1	13	TRBJ2-7	ASSFLPGQGAEQY
TRBV5-4	12	TRBJ1-3	ASSLPGPGNTIY
TRBV6-6	13	TRBJ2-7	ASSRTSGSSYEQY
TRBV9	14	TRBJ2-7	ASSATGTASPTEQY
TRBV4-3	12	TRBJ2-7	ASSHGQGAYEQY
TRBV4-3	13	TRBJ2-5	ASSHSGTIAETQY
TRBV27	12	TRBJ2-7	ASSFGQPGYEQY
TRBV5-6	13	TRBJ1-5	ASTTWGRSNQPQH
TRBV2	16	TRBJ2-4	ASRTGQGVYLAKNIQY
TRBV10-1	11	TRBJ2-1	ASSPYTGGEQF
TRBV7-9	13	TRBJ2-3	ASSLWSQGTDTQY
TRBV9	16	TRBJ2-1	ASSVGFTWRPVGNEQF
TRBV7-2	13	TRBJ2-1	AGSLTRSPYNEQF
TRBV28	13	TRBJ2-7	ASSFLAGLPYEQY
TRBV27	13	TRBJ2-2	ASSARAGVIGELF
TRBV18	11	TRBJ2-5	ASSPAQRETQY
TRBV7-6	13	TRBJ1-3	ATTEPGQTGNTIY
TRBV28	13	TRBJ2-1	ASSPPTGTSFGQF
TRBV30	11	TRBJ1-2	AWSVQGAAGYT
TRBV18	13	TRBJ2-2	ASSPFQGDTGELF
TRBV14	14	TRBJ2-5	ASSQVLAGGQETQY
TRBV10-3	11	TRBJ2-7	AISQDRDFQQY
TRBV5-1	13	TRBJ2-5	ASSAGTSGGETQY
TRBV18	16	TRBJ2-7	ASSPSGQALTSSYEQC
TRBV28	15	TRBJ2-5	ASSPGAIRGVEETQY
TRBV7-9	9	TRBJ1-2	ASSTGYGYT
TRBV9	12	TRBJ2-3	ASSVAGETDTQY
TRBV2	13	TRBJ1-5	ASTPMRGENQPQH
TRBV18	14	TRBJ2-2	ASSRLAMGQTGELF
TRBV11-3	11	TRBJ2-1	ASAGGTRGEQF